This passage covers 3 T cell receptor beta chains from one sample sequenced in a study of CD8 T cells in Susac syndrome. The authors reverse transcribed roughly 0.45 to 1 ug RNA with random hexamers. TCRdb analysed the immunoSEQ multiplex PCR reads with MiXCR anew, one entry per CDR3 protein. Found here are 150,000 to 200,000 distinct CDR3 sequences, approximately 94% of them singletons; the top ten hold about 0.09%. The sample consisted of CD4+ T cells from PBMCs. These receptors were taken from a human donor with multiple sclerosis.

This chain links TRBV5-1 with TRBJ2-3, with 14 bases identical to TRBD2. There are 18 residues in the CDR3. Germline CDR1 and CDR2: SGHRS and YFSETQ. V lost 3 bases to trimming and J lost 4 bases; unmatched junction nucleotides: 10. CDR3 DNA sequence: TGCGCCAGCAGCTGGGGGACTAGCGGGAGTGACTACGCAGATACGCAGTATTTT. Amino acid sequence: CASSWGTSGSDYADTQYF. Complete variable domain (other parts from reference TRBV5-1 and TRBJ2-3): KAGVTQTPRYLIKTRGQQVTLSCSPISGHRSVSWYQQTPGQGLQFLFEYFSETQRNKGNFPGRFSGRQFSNSRSEMNVSTLELGDSALYLCASSWGTSGSDYADTQYFGPGTRLTVL.

This clonotype has a single count. CDR3 sequence: CASRSGQGTEAFF. The CDR3 bases are TGTGCCAGCAGATCGGGACAGGGCACTGAAGCTTTCTTT. The chain couples TRBV6-1 to TRBJ1-1, with 9 bases aligning to TRBD1. The CDR3 totals 13 residues. The trim removed 6 bases at V and 4 bases at J, leaving 3 bases unmatched. CDR1 is MNHNS, CDR2 SASEGT, per germline.

The V and J genes are TRBV18 and TRBJ2-7; D perhaps matches TRBD1 (5 bases). CDR1 and CDR2 (germline): KGHSH, LQKENI. Trimming removed 3 bases at V and 2 bases at J, with 20 bases between. The CDR3 has 17 amino acids. The chain's CDR3 is CASSPRLDQGRTYEQYF. The CDR3, as DNA: TGTGCCAGCTCACCTAGACTGGACCAGGGCCGGACCTACGAGCAGTACTTC. Full variable domain (remainder filled in from reference TRBV18 and TRBJ2-7): NAGVMQNPRHLVRRRGQEARLRCSPMKGHSHVYWYRQLPEEGLKFMVYLQKENIIDESGMPKERFSAEFPKEGPSILRIQQVVRGDSAAYFCASSPRLDQGRTYEQYFGPGTRLTVT.